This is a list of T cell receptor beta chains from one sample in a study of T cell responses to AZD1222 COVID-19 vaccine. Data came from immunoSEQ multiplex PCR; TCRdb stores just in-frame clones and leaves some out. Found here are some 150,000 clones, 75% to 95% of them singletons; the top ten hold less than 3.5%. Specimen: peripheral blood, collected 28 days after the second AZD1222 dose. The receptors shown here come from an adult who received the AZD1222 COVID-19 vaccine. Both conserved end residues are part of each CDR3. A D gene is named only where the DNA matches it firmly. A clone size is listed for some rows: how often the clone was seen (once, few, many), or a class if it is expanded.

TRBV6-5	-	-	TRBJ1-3	CASRAGLTSGNTIYF	TGTGCCAGCAGAGCCGGTCTGACCTCTGGAAACACCATATATTTT
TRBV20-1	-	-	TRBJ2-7	CSARAAHEQYF	TGCAGTGCTAGAGCAGCACACGAGCAGTACTTC
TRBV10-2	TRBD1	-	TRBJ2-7	CASSENWDRSSYEQYF	TGCGCCAGCAGTGAGAATTGGGACAGGAGCTCCTACGAGCAGTACTTC
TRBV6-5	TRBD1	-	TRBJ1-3	CASSSRQGRGNTIYF	TGTGCCAGCAGTTCGCGACAGGGAAGAGGGAACACCATATATTTT
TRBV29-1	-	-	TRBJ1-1	CSALAGYSEAFF	TGCAGCGCCCTAGCAGGGTACAGTGAAGCTTTCTTT
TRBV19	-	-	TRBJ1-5	CASSIKGYNQPQHF	TGTGCCAGTAGTATAAAGGGATACAATCAGCCCCAGCATTTT
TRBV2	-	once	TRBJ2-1	CASRPKDRSYNEQFF	TGTGCCAGCAGGCCCAAGGACAGATCCTACAATGAGCAGTTCTTC
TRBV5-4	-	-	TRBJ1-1	CASSPRADNTEAFF	TGTGCCAGCAGCCCGAGGGCGGACAACACTGAAGCTTTCTTT
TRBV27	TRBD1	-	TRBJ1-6	CASSTRDRGNSPLHF	TGTGCCAGCAGCACCAGGGACAGGGGAAATTCACCCCTCCACTTT
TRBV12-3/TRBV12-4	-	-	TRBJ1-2	CASSFEAGNGYTF	TGTGCCAGCAGTTTTGAGGCAGGGAATGGCTACACCTTC
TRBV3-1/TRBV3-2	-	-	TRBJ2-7	CASSQDWGSYEQYF	TGTGCCAGCAGCCAAGATTGGGGATCCTACGAGCAGTACTTC
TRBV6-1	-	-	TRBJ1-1	CASSERTGTEAFF	TGTGCCAGCAGTGAAAGAACAGGGACTGAAGCTTTCTTT
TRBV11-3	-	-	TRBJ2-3	CASSLGQLTSTDTQYF	TGTGCCAGCAGCTTAGGACAGCTAACTAGCACAGATACGCAGTATTTT
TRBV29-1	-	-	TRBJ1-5	CSAGRENQPQHF	TGCAGCGCTGGACGGGAAAATCAGCCCCAGCATTTT
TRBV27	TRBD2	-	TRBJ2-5	CASWTTGGQETQYF	TGTGCCAGCTGGACCACGGGAGGGCAAGAGACCCAGTACTTC
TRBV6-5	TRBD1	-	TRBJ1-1	CASSRGQGWIAFF	TGTGCCAGCAGCCGGGGACAGGGGTGGATAGCTTTCTTT
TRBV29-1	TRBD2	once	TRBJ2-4	CSVFLASGSRDIQYF	TGCAGCGTATTCCTGGCAAGCGGGAGTAGGGACATTCAGTACTTC
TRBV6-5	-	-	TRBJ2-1	CATVVGARSYNEQFF	TGTGCCACCGTGGTTGGGGCCCGATCCTACAATGAGCAGTTCTTC
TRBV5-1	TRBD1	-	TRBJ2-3	CASSLAGTGHTDTQYF	TGCGCCAGCAGCCTAGCCGGGACAGGGCATACAGATACGCAGTATTTT
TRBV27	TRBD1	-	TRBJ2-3	CATGTGGKDTQYF	TGTGCCACCGGGACAGGGGGCAAAGATACGCAGTATTTT
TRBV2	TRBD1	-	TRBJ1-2	CASSDGDRAYTF	TGTGCCAGCAGTGATGGAGACAGGGCCTACACCTTC
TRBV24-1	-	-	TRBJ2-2	CATSWQGTGELFF	TGTGCCACCAGTTGGCAGGGGACCGGGGAGCTGTTTTTT
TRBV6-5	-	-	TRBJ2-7	CASTAEASYEQYF	TGTGCCAGCACGGCGGAGGCCTCCTACGAGCAGTACTTC
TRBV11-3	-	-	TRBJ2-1	CASSLTADSYNEQFF	TGTGCCAGCAGCTTAACAGCGGACTCCTACAATGAGCAGTTCTTC
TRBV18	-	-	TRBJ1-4	CASSPGGTSNWEKLFF	TGTGCCAGCTCACCGGGAGGGACATCGAATTGGGAAAAACTGTTTTTT
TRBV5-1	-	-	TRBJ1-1	CASSLQEGYTEAFF	TGCGCCAGCAGCCTTCAGGAGGGCTACACTGAAGCTTTCTTT
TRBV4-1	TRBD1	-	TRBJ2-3	CASSLAQGGGTDTQYF	TGCGCCAGCAGTCTGGCACAGGGGGGTGGGACAGATACGCAGTATTTT
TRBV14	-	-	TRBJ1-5	CASSQEGVPTQHF	TGTGCCAGCAGCCAAGAAGGGGTCCCCACCCAGCATTTT
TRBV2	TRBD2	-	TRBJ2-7	CASRAGPTSGSSYEQYF	TGTGCCAGCAGAGCAGGACCGACTAGCGGGAGTAGTTACGAGCAGTACTTC
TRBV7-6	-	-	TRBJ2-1	CASSLDLLGEQFF	TGTGCCAGCAGCTTGGACTTACTCGGTGAGCAGTTCTTC
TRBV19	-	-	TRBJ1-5	CASSAQGNQPQHF	TGTGCCAGTAGTGCACAGGGAAATCAGCCCCAGCATTTT
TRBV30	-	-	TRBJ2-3	CAWSGPNSASTDTQYF	TGTGCCTGGAGTGGCCCCAACAGTGCTAGCACAGATACGCAGTATTTT
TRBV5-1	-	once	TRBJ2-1	CASSLEDEQFF	TGCGCCAGCAGCTTAGAGGATGAGCAGTTCTTC
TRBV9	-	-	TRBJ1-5	CASSVAGGPNQPQHF	TGTGCCAGCAGCGTAGCTGGAGGTCCCAATCAGCCCCAGCATTTT
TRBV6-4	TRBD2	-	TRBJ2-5	CASSDFLLSSGPQETQYF	TGTGCCAGCAGTGACTTCCTCCTGTCTAGCGGGCCCCAAGAGACCCAGTACTTC
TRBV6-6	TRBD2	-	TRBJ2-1	CASSLQTGTSGYNEQFF	TGTGCCAGCAGTCTTCAGACCGGGACTAGCGGCTACAATGAGCAGTTCTTC
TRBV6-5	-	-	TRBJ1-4	CASSRGISVNEKLFF	TGTGCCAGTTCACGGGGGATATCAGTTAATGAAAAACTGTTTTTT
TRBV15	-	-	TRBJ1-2	CATSRDPHGGRGYTF	TGTGCCACCAGCAGAGATCCCCATGGGGGCCGGGGCTACACCTTC
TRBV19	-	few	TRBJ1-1	CASTPGEGRNTEAFF	TGTGCCAGTACCCCAGGGGAGGGGCGGAACACTGAAGCTTTCTTT
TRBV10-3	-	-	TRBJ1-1	CAIKETIGEGNTEAFF	TGTGCCATCAAGGAAACGATCGGGGAAGGGAACACTGAAGCTTTCTTT
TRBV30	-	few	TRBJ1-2	CAWNLGGPNYGYTF	TGTGCCTGGAACCTTGGGGGACCTAACTATGGCTACACCTTC
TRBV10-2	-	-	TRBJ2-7	CASSEGSGLAPYEQYF	TGCGCCAGCAGTGAAGGGTCGGGCCTAGCTCCCTACGAGCAGTACTTC
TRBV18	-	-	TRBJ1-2	CASSSGRNKPSNYGYTF	TGTGCCAGCTCATCCGGACGGAACAAGCCCTCTAACTATGGCTACACCTTC
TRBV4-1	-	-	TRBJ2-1	CASSQAPGNEQFF	TGCGCCAGCAGCCAAGCCCCAGGCAATGAGCAGTTCTTC
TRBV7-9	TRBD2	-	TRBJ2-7	CASSPLAGGLYEQYF	TGTGCCAGCAGCCCTTTAGCGGGAGGCTTGTACGAGCAGTACTTC